This TCR beta chain was recorded in a study of blood T cell repertoires in COVID-19 (dated by TCRdb to about 2020). In the study overall: The collaborator samples originated in the United States, Italy and Spain and spanned the acute and convalescent phases of COVID-19. The prospective study material was composed of cDNA or gDNA derived from T cells, B-cell-depleted T cells, or PBMCs. Subjects who had been exposed to COVID-19, were actively infected with it, or had recovered from it provided the deeply sampled blood TCRbeta repertoires that made up the dataset. The repertoires were released in a freely available public database intended as a resource for research on the immune response to SARS-CoV-2. The samples were drawn from the first 160 participants of the ongoing ImmuneRACE study and from 950 to 1,500 subjects provided by 6 global collaborators. A de-identified subject ID, COVID-19 status, age in years and sex were almost always included in the sample metadata. Where HLA class I and class II types were available, the types were taken from metadata supplied by the sample provider, not from assay-based typing. Here is what the overall study found, with its caveats: How much clinical and demographic metadata was included differed by source and by participant, and the metadata was provided uncurated.

This clone was seen just once. No antigen is known for it. No quality values exist for individual bases; no much larger clone is one base distant. In Seattle, one collaborating source enrolled patients while the infection was active and tracked those patients longitudinally over the course of disease. The collaborating institutions used their own protocols to collect whole blood in K2EDTA tubes. For TCRbeta analysis, collaborators shipped samples as frozen whole blood, isolated PBMCs, or DNA extracted from either of those sample types. The immunoSEQ Assay, a bias-controlled multiplex PCR, was used to amplify TCRbeta CDR3 regions from genomic DNA. The paper's data handling went like this. Within the assay, amplification of reference gene primers was used to estimate how many nucleated cells each sample contained. To quantify the absolute abundance of each unique TCRbeta CDR3 rearrangement, sequence reads were collapsed and filtered. For each sample, productive Simpson clonality was calculated by taking the square root of Simpson's diversity index across productive rearrangements. The table comes from immuneACCESS by way of TCRdb, which keeps in-frame sequences with V and J called. Part of the clones is missing from these tables; in studies checked, under half for an unresolved V gene and the rest for unknown reasons. V, J and clone size were drawn from that table, and D and trimming were deduced from the DNA. The sample yields 150,000 or so clones; about 76% were counted once. The biggest ten clones account for 5% of the sample.

The CDR3, cysteine through phenylalanine, is 14 amino acids long. Just CDR3 DNA is preserved here, 42 bases in frame from base 1. V is cut by 7 bases and J by 3 bases, and the space between the germline ends is 13 bases. From a lookup of the germline V gene (reference sequence), CDR1 and CDR2 are LNHDA and SQIVND. The TCR originated in a woman aged 70-85 years with COVID-19, enrolled during active disease. The sequencing input was peripheral blood. In this chain, TRBV19 is recombined with TRBJ1-5; the D gene assignment is ambiguous. The bases read TGTGCCAGTATGTCGGGGTTGAACAATCAGCCCCAGCATTTT. Its amino acids are CASMSGLNNQPQHF.